This T cell receptor (beta chain) was found in a study of human thymus T cells. Study outcomes and limitations: Both thymic and peripheral blood repertoires showed apparently biased V and J usage.

The length of the CDR3 is 17 residues. J lost 5 bases, V lost 1 base, and 10 bases had no gene match. The V gene's germline CDR1 is SGHVS and CDR2 FNYEAQ. Here immunoSEQ multiplex PCR was the method, and the copy in TCRdb shows in-frame clones only, minus some. The sample records 40,000 to 55,000 clones, over 85% being singletons. Donor material was obtained from healthy Finnish infants undergoing corrective surgery for congenital heart defects. Only four of the eight donors provided an approximately 0.5-1 mL blood sample. All available leukocytes, rather than a set cell count, yielded the blood DNA. This clone was detected only once. Its antigen is as yet unknown.

The material sequenced was blood. V usage is TRBV7-6 and J usage is TRBJ2-3; 9 bases are shared with TRBD2. This TCR derives from a boy in the first two years of life with a congenital heart defect but otherwise immunologically healthy. In DNA, the CDR3 is TGTGCCAGCAGCTTAGTTTTGGCTAGCGGGGAGGGAGATACGCAGTATTTT. The encoded protein is CASSLVLASGEGDTQYF.